The 24 T cell receptor beta chains listed next were all sequenced from one sample in a study of blood T cell repertoires in COVID-19. The method was immunoSEQ multiplex PCR; TCRdb's version includes in-frame clones alone and lacks a portion of them. The sample holds around 310,000 clones, about 93% seen once. Sequencing was carried out using peripheral blood. Every receptor here comes from a woman in her thirties with COVID-19, enrolled during active disease.

The V gene is TRBV5-4, the J gene TRBJ2-2; 13 bases are a match to TRBD2. Germline V gene lookup returns CDR1 SGHNT and CDR2 YYREEE (reference sequence). The junction had 7 bases not matched to a gene; V was cut back by 1 base and J by 4 bases. CDR3 size: 18 residues. CDR3 amino acids: CASSLKLAGGPGTGELFF. CDR3 DNA: TGTGCCAGCAGCTTGAAACTAGCGGGAGGGCCAGGCACCGGGGAGCTGTTTTTT.

This clone was picked up one time. V and J are TRBV3-1 (or the pseudogene TRBV3-2) and TRBJ1-1, with D tentatively TRBD1 (5 bases). Trimming pared 1 base from V and 4 bases from J, leaving 7 bases between. Germline V CDR1 and CDR2: LGHDT, YNNKEL (reference sequence). The CDR3 runs 13 residues. Here the CDR3 DNA reads TGTGCCAGCAGCCAAGGCGGGGCCACTGAAGCTTTCTTT. It encodes CASSQGGATEAFF.

This clone showed up just once. The V and J genes are TRBV5-5 and TRBJ2-7; a possible D gene is TRBD2 (6 bases). The germline V and J ends were trimmed by 4 bases and 1 base, with 12 bases remaining between them. Germline V gene lookup returns CDR1 SGHKS and CDR2 YYEKEE (reference sequence). The CDR3 loop spans 14 amino acids. CDR3 sequence reads: CASSPPTSSYEQYF. The CDR3 coding sequence is TGTGCCAGCAGCCCCCCGACTAGTTCCTACGAGCAGTACTTC.

The chain has TRBV6-1 and TRBJ2-3, with 12 nucleotides matching TRBD2. V lost 4 bases, J lost 2 bases, and 4 bases stayed unmatched. The germline gives CDR1 MNHNS, CDR2 SASEGT. The CDR3 has 16 residues. The DNA of the CDR3 is TGTGCCAGCAGTGCCCTAGCGGGAGGGCCCACAGATACGCAGTATTTT. Translated, it gives CASSALAGGPTDTQYF.

The chain joins TRBV11-2 to TRBJ2-3; D not certain. This CDR3 region has 15 residues. V lost 0 bases, J lost 6 bases, and 13 bases lay in between. From germline, CDR1 is SGHAT and CDR2 FQNNGV. This CDR3 reads CASSLDQSALDTQYF. For the CDR3, the DNA is TGTGCCAGCAGCTTAGATCAGTCTGCCTTGGATACGCAGTATTTT.

The V gene is TRBV11-2, the J gene TRBJ2-1; D might be TRBD1 (5 bases). The CDR3 contains 14 residues. Germline CDR1 is SGHAT and CDR2 is FQNNGV. Trimming took off 5 bases at V and 7 bases at J, with 15 bases between the two ends. In nucleotides, the CDR3 is TGTGCCAGCAGCCTCCCGTCCGCAGGGAATGAGCAGTTCTTC. This encodes CASSLPSAGNEQFF.

This chain connects TRBV3-1 (or the pseudogene TRBV3-2) to TRBJ2-1; 8 nucleotides line up with TRBD2. This CDR3 is 15 amino acids long. Unmatched junction bases numbered 4, after V lost 3 bases and J lost 3 bases. CDR1 is LGHDT and CDR2 is YNNKEL in the germline V gene (reference sequence). CDR3 in amino acids: CASSQVAGGYNEQFF. The DNA of the CDR3 is TGTGCCAGCAGCCAGGTGGCGGGAGGCTACAATGAGCAGTTCTTC.

The chain employs TRBV29-1 and TRBJ1-1, with TRBD1 matching over 8 bases. CDR1 and CDR2 (germline): SQVTM, ANQGSEA. V was clipped by 4 bases and J by 5 bases; unmatched bases: 6. The CDR3 consists of 13 residues. The CDR3 sequence is CSVGTGRRTEAFF. The CDR3 DNA reads TGCAGCGTTGGGACAGGGCGGAGAACTGAAGCTTTCTTT.

On this clone itself: In the same sample, other DNA sequences code for this CDR3. The V gene is TRBV30, the J gene TRBJ1-3, with a tentative D call TRBD1 (5 bases). The CDR3 extends over 14 amino acids. The V and J ends lost 4 bases and 0 bases respectively, with 10 bases between them. In germline, CDR1 is GTSNPN, CDR2 SVGIG (reference sequence). The CDR3 protein is CAWTPGGSGNTIYF. Here the CDR3 DNA reads TGTGCCTGGACCCCCGGGGGCTCTGGAAACACCATATATTTT.

The V call is TRBV2, the J call TRBJ2-3; tentatively, D is TRBD2 (5 bases). CDR1 SNHLY and CDR2 FYNNEI come from the germline V gene. Trimming left V 6 bases short and J 1 base short, with 14 bases between. The CDR3 totals 15 residues. CDR3 region: CASSIGGPRTDTQYF. CDR3 DNA sequence: TGTGCCAGCAGCATCGGAGGTCCCCGCACAGATACGCAGTATTTT.

This chain joins TRBV27 and TRBJ1-5; no definite D call. Trimming shortened V by 3 bases and J by 5 bases, and 11 bases separated the two germline ends. Looked up from germline, CDR1 is MNHEY and CDR2 is SMNVEV (reference sequence). CDR3 length: 14 residues. The CDR3 reads CASSFKTNHQPQHF. CDR3 sequence (DNA): TGTGCCAGCAGTTTTAAGACAAACCATCAGCCCCAGCATTTT.

The count of this clone is one. This CDR3 is CASSPGQAYEQYF. As DNA, the CDR3 is TGTGCCAGCAGCCCCGGCCAGGCCTACGAGCAGTACTTC. The chain joins TRBV11-2 to TRBJ2-7; D call uncertain. This CDR3 comprises 13 residues. Per the germline V gene, CDR1 is SGHAT and CDR2 is FQNNGV. V gave up 5 bases and J gave up 2 bases, with 10 bases separating them.

This clone was seen more than once but under ten times. Other DNA sequences in the same sample also yield this CDR3. This chain connects TRBV24-1 to TRBJ2-1, with 9 bases matching TRBD2. Germline CDR1 reads KGHDR; CDR2 reads SFDVKD. The CDR3 is made up of 16 amino acids. J lost 2 bases, V lost 1 base, and 2 bases had no gene match. The chain's CDR3 is CATSDLAGGTYNEQFF. Here the CDR3 DNA reads TGTGCCACCAGTGATTTAGCGGGAGGAACCTACAATGAGCAGTTCTTC.

The J gene is TRBJ1-1, the V gene TRBV29-1; weak D call: TRBD1 (6 bases). Per germline, CDR1 SQVTM and CDR2 ANQGSEA. The CDR3 has 12 residues. CDR3 protein: CGGGGARTEAFF. In nucleotides, the CDR3 is TGCGGAGGGGGGGGCGCGAGGACTGAAGCTTTCTTT.

This chain connects TRBV9 to TRBJ1-5; the D gene is possibly TRBD1 (5 bases). Germline V CDR1 and CDR2: SGDLS, YYNGEE. The CDR3 spans 14 residues. V dropped 3 bases and J dropped 6 bases, with 13 bases sitting between them. The CDR3 is CASSASGLGQPQHF. CDR3 sequence (DNA): TGTGCCAGCAGCGCGTCAGGGCTTGGTCAGCCCCAGCATTTT.

The V gene is TRBV2, the J gene TRBJ1-5; tentatively, D is TRBD1 (6 bases). The V and J ends lost 7 bases and 7 bases respectively, with 11 bases between them. Per germline, CDR1 SNHLY and CDR2 FYNNEI. This CDR3 contains 12 residues. The CDR3 loop is CASTGGSQPQHF. CDR3 DNA: TGTGCCAGCACTGGGGGCAGCCAGCCCCAGCATTTT. The full variable domain, rest sourced from reference TRBV2 and TRBJ1-5, is EPEVTQTPSHQVTQMGQEVILRCVPISNHLYFYWYRQILGQKVEFLVSFYNNEISEKSEIFDDQFSVERPDGSNFTLKIRSTKLEDSAMYFCASTGGSQPQHFGDGTRLSIL.

This clone has a single count. The CDR3, as DNA: TGCGCCAGCAGCCACAATAGGGACACCCCAGGCAATCAGCCCCAGCATTTT. Translation: CASSHNRDTPGNQPQHF. The chain uses TRBV4-1 and TRBJ1-5, with a tentative D call TRBD1 (6 bases). The CDR3 runs 17 residues. V shed 3 bases and J shed 2 bases, with 17 bases lying between them. Germline CDR1 MGHRA, CDR2 YSYEKL.

V is TRBV7-8 and J is TRBJ2-7; 9 bases agree with TRBD2. Losses at the gene ends were 5 bases for V and 4 bases for J; bases not matched to a gene: 6. There are 14 residues in the CDR3. Germline V gives CDR1 SGHVS, CDR2 FQNEAQ. The CDR3 loop is CASSPTSGSYEQYF. In DNA, the CDR3 is TGTGCCAGCAGCCCTACTAGCGGGTCATACGAGCAGTACTTC.

The rearrangement links TRBV28 to TRBJ2-2; D is perhaps TRBD2 (5 bases). There are 14 residues in the CDR3. Trimming stripped 5 bases from V and 3 bases from J, with 10 bases between. Germline CDR1 and CDR2: MDHEN and SYDVKM. The CDR3 reads CASSPLEDTGELFF. The CDR3 region has the DNA TGTGCCAGCAGTCCGTTGGAGGACACCGGGGAGCTGTTTTTT.

The V gene is TRBV19, the J gene TRBJ1-1; D possibly corresponds to TRBD1 (5 bases). The CDR3 runs 17 residues. Germline assignment: CDR1 LNHDA and CDR2 SQIVND (reference sequence). V was shortened by 6 bases and J by 0 bases, with 20 bases between the two germline ends. CDR3 sequence: CASSLRPLGLMNTEAFF. The CDR3 DNA reads TGTGCCAGTAGCCTTAGACCCCTGGGACTGATGAACACTGAAGCTTTCTTT.

The genes are TRBV28 and TRBJ1-3; 7 bases map to TRBD1. The V gene end was trimmed by 4 bases and the J gene end by 4 bases; junction bases not matched to a gene: 1. The CDR3 covers 13 residues. Germline CDR1 reads MDHEN; CDR2 reads SYDVKM. The CDR3 loop reads CASSWGQGNTIYF. CDR3 nucleotide sequence: TGTGCCAGCAGTTGGGGACAGGGAAACACCATATATTTT.

This chain uses TRBV30 with TRBJ2-3; D gene uncertain. V gave up 4 bases and J gave up 4 bases, with 6 bases separating them. The CDR3 length is 11 residues. Germline V lookup: CDR1 GTSNPN, CDR2 SVGIG (reference sequence). DNA of the CDR3: TGTGCCTGGAAAGCTCCAGATACGCAGTATTTT. This encodes CAWKAPDTQYF.

This clone showed up many times. The V gene is TRBV4-1, the J gene TRBJ1-1; unclear D gene. The germline V and J ends were trimmed by 5 bases and 2 bases, with 6 bases remaining between them. The CDR3 loop spans 12 amino acids. Germline CDR1 and CDR2: MGHRA and YSYEKL. The CDR3 sequence: CASSEGNTEAFF. The CDR3 DNA reads TGCGCCAGCAGCGAGGGCAACACTGAAGCTTTCTTT.

The table lists this clone with a few counts. J is TRBJ1-6 and V is TRBV11-2; tentative D call: TRBD1 (5 bases). This CDR3 is built from 16 residues. CDR1 and CDR2 (germline): SGHAT, FQNNGV. V lost 2 bases to trimming and J lost 2 bases, with 10 bases between them. DNA for the CDR3: TGTGCCAGCAGCTTACAAGGGGCCACCTATAATTCACCCCTCCACTTT. Encoded protein: CASSLQGATYNSPLHF.